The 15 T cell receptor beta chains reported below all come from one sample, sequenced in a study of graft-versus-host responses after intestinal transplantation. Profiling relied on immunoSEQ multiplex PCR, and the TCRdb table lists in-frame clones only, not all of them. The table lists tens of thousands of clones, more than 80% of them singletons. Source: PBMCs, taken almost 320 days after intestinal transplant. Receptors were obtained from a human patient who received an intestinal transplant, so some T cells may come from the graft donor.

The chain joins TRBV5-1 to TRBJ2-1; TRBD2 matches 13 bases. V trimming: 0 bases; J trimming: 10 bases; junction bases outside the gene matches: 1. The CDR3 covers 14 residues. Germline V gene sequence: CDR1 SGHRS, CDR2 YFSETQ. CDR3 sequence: CASSLGLAGGEQFF. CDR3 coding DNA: TGCGCCAGCAGCTTGGGACTAGCGGGAGGCGAGCAGTTCTTC.

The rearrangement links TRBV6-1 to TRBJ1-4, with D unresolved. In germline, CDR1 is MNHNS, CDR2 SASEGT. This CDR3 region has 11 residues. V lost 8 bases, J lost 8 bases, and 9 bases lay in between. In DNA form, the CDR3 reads TGTGCCAGCGGGGATTGGGAAAAACTGTTTTTT. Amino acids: CASGDWEKLFF.

The chain's CDR3 is CASSEDRGLYNEQFF. The DNA for the CDR3 is TGTGCCAGCAGTGAAGACCGGGGCCTGTACAATGAGCAGTTCTTC. V is TRBV6-1 and J is TRBJ2-1; D may be TRBD1 or TRBD2 (5 bases each). The germline V gene has CDR1 MNHNS and CDR2 SASEGT. V lost 1 base, J lost 4 bases, and 11 bases lay in between. CDR3 length: 15 amino acids.

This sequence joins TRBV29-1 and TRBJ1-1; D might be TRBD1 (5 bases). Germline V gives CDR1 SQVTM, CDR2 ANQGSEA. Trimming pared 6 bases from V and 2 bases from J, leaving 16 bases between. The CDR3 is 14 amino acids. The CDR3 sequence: CSVRKTQVNTEAFF. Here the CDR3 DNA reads TGCAGCGTCCGCAAAACACAGGTTAACACTGAAGCTTTCTTT. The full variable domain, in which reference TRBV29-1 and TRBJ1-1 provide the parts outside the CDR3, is SAVISQKPSRDICQRGTSLTIQCQVDSQVTMMFWYRQQPGQSLTLIATANQGSEATYESGFVIDKFPISRPNLTFSTLTVSNMSPEDSSIYLCSVRKTQVNTEAFFGQGTRLTVV.

CDR3 region: CASSEELAGGYEQYF. The CDR3 bases are TGTGCCAGCAGTGAAGAACTAGCGGGGGGGTACGAGCAGTACTTC. V gene TRBV2 combines with J gene TRBJ2-7; TRBD2 matches 13 bases. The germline gives CDR1 SNHLY, CDR2 FYNNEI. After removal of 1 base from V and 4 bases from J, the junction contained 1 base not matched to a gene. CDR3 size: 15 residues.

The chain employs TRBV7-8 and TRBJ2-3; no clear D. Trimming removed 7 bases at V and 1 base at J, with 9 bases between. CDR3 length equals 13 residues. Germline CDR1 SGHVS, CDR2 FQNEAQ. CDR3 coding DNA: TGTGCCAGCACAGGTGGTGGCACAGATACGCAGTATTTT. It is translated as CASTGGGTDTQYF. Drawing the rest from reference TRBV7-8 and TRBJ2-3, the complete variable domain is GAGVSQSPRYKVAKRGQDVALRCDPISGHVSLFWYQQALGQGPEFLTYFQNEAQLDKSGLPSDRFFAERPEGSVSTLKIQRTQQEDSAVYLCASTGGGTDTQYFGPGTRLTVL.

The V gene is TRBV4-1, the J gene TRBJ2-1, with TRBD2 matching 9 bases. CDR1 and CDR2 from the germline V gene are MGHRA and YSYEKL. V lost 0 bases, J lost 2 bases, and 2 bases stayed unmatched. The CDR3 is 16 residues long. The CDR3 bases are TGCGCCAGCAGCCAAGAAGCGGGGGGACCCTACAATGAGCAGTTCTTC. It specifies CASSQEAGGPYNEQFF.

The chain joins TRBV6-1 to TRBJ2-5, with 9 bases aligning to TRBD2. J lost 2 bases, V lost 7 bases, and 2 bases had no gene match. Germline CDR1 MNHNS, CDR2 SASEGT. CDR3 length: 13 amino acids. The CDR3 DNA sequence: TGTGCCAGCACTCTAGCGGGACAAGAGACCCAGTACTTC. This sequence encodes CASTLAGQETQYF.

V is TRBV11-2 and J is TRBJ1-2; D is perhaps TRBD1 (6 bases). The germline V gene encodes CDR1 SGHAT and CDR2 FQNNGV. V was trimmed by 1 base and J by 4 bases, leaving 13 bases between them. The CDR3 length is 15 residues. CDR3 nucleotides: TGTGCCAGCAGCTTAGCTGGGGGGCGAGGCTATGGCTACACCTTC. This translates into CASSLAGGRGYGYTF.

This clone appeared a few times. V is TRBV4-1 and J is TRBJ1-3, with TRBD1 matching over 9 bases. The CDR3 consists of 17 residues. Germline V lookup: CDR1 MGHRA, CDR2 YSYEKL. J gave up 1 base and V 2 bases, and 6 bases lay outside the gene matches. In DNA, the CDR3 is TGCGCCAGCAGCCAAACCGGGACAGGGAGTTCTGGAAACACCATATATTTT. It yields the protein CASSQTGTGSSGNTIYF.

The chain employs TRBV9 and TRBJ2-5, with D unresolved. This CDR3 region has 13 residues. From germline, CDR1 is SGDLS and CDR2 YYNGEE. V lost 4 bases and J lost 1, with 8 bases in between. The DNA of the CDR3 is TGTGCCAGCAGCCGCAGCGCCCAAGAGACCCAGTACTTC. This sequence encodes CASSRSAQETQYF.

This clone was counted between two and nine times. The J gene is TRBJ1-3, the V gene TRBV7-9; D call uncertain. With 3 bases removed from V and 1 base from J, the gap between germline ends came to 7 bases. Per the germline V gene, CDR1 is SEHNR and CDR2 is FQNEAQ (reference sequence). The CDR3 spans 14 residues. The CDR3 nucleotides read TGTGCCAGCAGCTTTGGGCAATCTGGAAACACCATATATTTT. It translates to CASSFGQSGNTIYF.

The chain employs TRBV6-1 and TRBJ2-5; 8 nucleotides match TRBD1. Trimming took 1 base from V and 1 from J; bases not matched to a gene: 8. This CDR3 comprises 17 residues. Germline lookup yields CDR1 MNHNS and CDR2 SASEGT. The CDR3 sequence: CASSEGEDREAQETQYF. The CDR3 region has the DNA TGTGCCAGCAGTGAAGGAGAGGACAGGGAAGCCCAAGAGACCCAGTACTTC.

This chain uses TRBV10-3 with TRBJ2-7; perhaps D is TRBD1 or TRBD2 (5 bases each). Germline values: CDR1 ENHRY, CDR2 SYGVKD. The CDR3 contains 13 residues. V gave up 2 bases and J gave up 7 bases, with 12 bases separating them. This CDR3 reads CAISENGDREQYF. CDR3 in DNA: TGTGCCATCAGTGAGAATGGGGACCGGGAGCAGTACTTC.

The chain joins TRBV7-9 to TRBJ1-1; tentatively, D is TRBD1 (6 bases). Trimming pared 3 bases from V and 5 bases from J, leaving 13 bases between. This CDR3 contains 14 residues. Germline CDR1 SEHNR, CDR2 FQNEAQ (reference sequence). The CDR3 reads CASSLGGGGTEAFF. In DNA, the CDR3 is TGTGCCAGCAGCTTGGGGGGCGGTGGGACTGAAGCTTTCTTT. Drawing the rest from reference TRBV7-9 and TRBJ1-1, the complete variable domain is DTGVSQNPRHKITKRGQNVTFRCDPISEHNRLYWYRQTLGQGPEFLTYFQNEAQLEKSRLLSDRFSAERPKGSFSTLEIQRTEQGDSAMYLCASSLGGGGTEAFFGQGTRLTVV.